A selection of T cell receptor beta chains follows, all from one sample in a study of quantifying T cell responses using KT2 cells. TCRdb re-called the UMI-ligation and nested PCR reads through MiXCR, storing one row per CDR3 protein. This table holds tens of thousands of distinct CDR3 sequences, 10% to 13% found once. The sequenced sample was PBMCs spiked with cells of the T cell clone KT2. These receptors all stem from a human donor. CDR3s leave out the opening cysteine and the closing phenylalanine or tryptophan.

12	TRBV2	ASRGQGQVDTQY
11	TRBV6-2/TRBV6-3	ASSYSPHYEQY
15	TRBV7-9	ASSLGFRGQIYNEQF
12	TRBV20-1	SAPSHRKRETQY
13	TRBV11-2	ASSGILGVGSPLH
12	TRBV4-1	ASSQDLREQPQH
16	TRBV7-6	ASSSPKGRGGSYNEQF
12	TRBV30	AWSVRKSNTEAF
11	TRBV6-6	ASSYSRQGEQY
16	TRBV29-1	SVDGRPTRTSGSNEQF
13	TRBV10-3	AISRTGEDRYGYT
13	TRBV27	ASSPRGDRGETQY
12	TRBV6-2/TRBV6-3	ASSRQGRNYGYT
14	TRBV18	ASSLQVAGGAYEQY
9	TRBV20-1	SAQDKETQY
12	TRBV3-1	ASSPLNGNQPQH
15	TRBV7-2	ASSLQLAGGVSDTQY
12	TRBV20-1	SARDWVNTGELF
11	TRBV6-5	ASRPTGLSEQY
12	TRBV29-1	SVGTESLRETQY
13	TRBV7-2	ASSPAARTRETQY
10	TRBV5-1	ASSFGENEQY
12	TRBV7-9	ASSFFTEATEAF
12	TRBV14	ASRGWGPSYEQY
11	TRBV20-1	SASDSGGDTQY
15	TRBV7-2	ASSRPGLAKDTDTQY
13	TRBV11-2	ASSLEALANEKLF